A selection of T cell receptor beta chains follows, all from one sample in a study of CD8+CD57+ T cells in acquired aplastic anemia. TCRdb itself ran the reads through MiXCR, one entry per CDR3 protein. The sample consists of around 180,000 distinct CDR3 sequences, around 50% of them appearing once. Sample: sorted CD4+, CD8+, or CD8+CD57+ T cells (not recorded which) from PBMCs. Every receptor here comes from a human donor with aplastic anemia. Each CDR3 is given with its conserved first and last residue. A D gene is named only where the DNA matches it firmly. Rows may omit the clone size; those that give it use once, few, many or a size class.

v_gene	d_gene	j_gene	abundance	CDR3aa	CDR3nt
TRBV5-1	.	TRBJ1-5	.	CASSLDTGNQPQHF	TGCGCCAGCAGCTTGGACACAGGCAATCAGCCCCAGCATTTT
TRBV7-9	.	TRBJ1-1	.	CASSPRTVVNTEAFF	TGTGCCAGCAGCCCACGGACAGTTGTGAACACTGAAGCTTTCTTT
TRBV20-1	.	TRBJ1-6	.	CSARGQGTDNSPLHF	TGCAGTGCTAGAGGTCAGGGGACGGATAATTCACCCCTCCACTTT
TRBV7-6	TRBD2	TRBJ2-7	many	CASSLVGGSSSYEQYF	TGTGCCAGCAGCTTAGTGGGGGGGAGCAGCTCCTACGAGCAGTACTTC
TRBV10-3	TRBD1	TRBJ1-4	.	CAISPTGTANEKLFF	TGTGCCATCAGCCCGACCGGGACAGCTAATGAAAAACTGTTTTTT
TRBV19	.	TRBJ2-6	.	CASSTDSTGANVLTF	TGTGCCAGTAGTACCGACAGCACTGGGGCCAACGTCCTGACTTTC
TRBV7-4	.	TRBJ2-1	.	CASSPNEQFF	TGTGCCAGCAGCCCCAATGAGCAGTTCTTC
TRBV24-1	.	TRBJ2-7	.	CATSVASGEQYF	TGTGCCACCAGTGTAGCGTCTGGCGAGCAGTACTTC
TRBV18	.	TRBJ2-3	.	CASSPQSSDTQYF	TGTGCCAGCTCGCCACAAAGCTCAGATACGCAGTATTTT
TRBV24-1	.	TRBJ2-2	many	CATSDPALHTGELFF	TGTGCCACCAGTGATCCCGCATTACACACCGGGGAGCTGTTTTTT
TRBV19	.	TRBJ1-6	.	CAGSIGIYHSPLHF	TGTGCCGGTAGTATCGGGATCTACCATTCACCCCTCCACTTT
TRBV10-3	TRBD2	TRBJ2-3	.	CAISSGGATDTQYF	TGTGCCATCAGTAGCGGGGGGGCCACAGATACGCAGTATTTT
TRBV9	.	TRBJ2-3	many	CASSARGGPEEADTQYF	TGTGCCAGCAGCGCGAGAGGAGGGCCGGAGGAGGCAGATACGCAGTATTTT
TRBV6-5	.	TRBJ1-1	many	CASSYERSPGAFF	TGTGCCAGCAGTTACGAGAGGAGCCCAGGCGCTTTCTTT
TRBV2	.	TRBJ2-5	.	CASLWDGSQETQYF	TGTGCCAGTCTGTGGGACGGCAGCCAAGAGACCCAGTACTTC
TRBV12-3/TRBV12-4	.	TRBJ2-5	.	CASSLTGETQYF	TGTGCCAGCAGTTTGACGGGGGAGACCCAGTACTTC
TRBV2	.	TRBJ1-1	few	CASSTSRRRNTEAFF	TGTGCCAGCAGTACCAGCCGACGGCGAAACACTGAAGCTTTCTTT
TRBV5-1	.	TRBJ1-1	many	CASTSDTEAFF	TGCGCCAGCACGAGTGACACTGAAGCTTTCTTT
TRBV5-1	.	TRBJ2-5	many	CASSSGFRGQETQYF	TGCGCCAGCAGCAGTGGCTTTCGGGGGCAAGAGACCCAGTACTTC
TRBV7-2	.	TRBJ1-2	.	CASSSVSFYGYTF	TGTGCCAGCAGTTCGGTCAGCTTCTATGGCTACACCTTC
TRBV6-1	.	TRBJ2-7	many	CASSESGDEQYF	TGTGCCAGCAGTGAGAGCGGTGACGAGCAGTACTTC